These 29 T cell receptor beta chains originate from one sample sequenced in a study of blood T cell repertoires in COVID-19. This table comes from immunoSEQ multiplex PCR, and its TCRdb copy is limited to in-frame clones, with some not included. The table shows more than 110,000 clones, with roughly 81% occurring only once. The specimen was peripheral blood. All receptors come from a woman aged 50 to 60 with active or convalescent COVID-19.

The chain employs TRBV6-5 and TRBJ1-2, with D tentatively TRBD1 (6 bases). Germline values: CDR1 MNHEY, CDR2 SVGAGI. The V and J ends lost 10 bases and 4 bases respectively, with 13 bases between them. The CDR3 is made up of 12 amino acids. The CDR3: CATQTGTYGYTF. Here the CDR3 DNA reads TGTGCCACCCAGACAGGCACCTATGGCTACACCTTC.

DNA of the CDR3: TGTGCCAGTAGTTCCCAACAGGGTTACGAGCAGTACTTC. It codes for CASSSQQGYEQYF. The chain uses TRBV19 and TRBJ2-7, with a weak D call TRBD1 (6 bases). The CDR3 consists of 13 residues. Germline loops: CDR1 LNHDA, CDR2 SQIVND (reference sequence). Trimming removed 5 bases from V and 4 bases from J, with 12 bases in between.

The gene calls are TRBV20-1 and TRBJ2-7; the D gene is possibly TRBD2 (6 bases). The CDR3 is 14 amino acids. Trimming shortened V by 3 bases and J by 2 bases, and 14 bases separated the two germline ends. Germline lookup yields CDR1 DFQATT and CDR2 SNEGSKA (reference sequence). CDR3 sequence reads: CSASPGLKTYEQYF. The CDR3 nucleotides are TGCAGTGCTAGTCCGGGACTGAAAACCTACGAGCAGTACTTC.

V gene TRBV3-1 (or the pseudogene TRBV3-2) combines with J gene TRBJ2-1; D is possibly TRBD2 (7 bases). CDR3 size: 16 residues. From germline, CDR1 is LGHDT and CDR2 YNNKEL (reference sequence). V lost 1 base and J 4 bases, leaving 14 bases between the germline ends. CDR3 DNA sequence: TGTGCCAGCAGCCAAGCGGGGGGCTGGACGTACAATGAGCAGTTCTTC. This codes for CASSQAGGWTYNEQFF.

In this sample, this clone turned up a few times. The CDR3 DNA is TGCAGCGTTGAACGAGAAGCGGGAGGGCCCCACGAGCAGTACTTC. Translating it yields CSVEREAGGPHEQYF. The rearrangement joins TRBV29-1 to TRBJ2-7; 10 nucleotides match TRBD2. The J segment lost 5 bases and the V segment lost 2 bases, leaving 9 bases of the junction unmatched. This CDR3 region has 15 residues. CDR1 and CDR2 from the germline V gene are SQVTM and ANQGSEA.

This chain uses TRBV7-8 with TRBJ1-5; no firm D call. Trimming stripped 0 bases from V and 2 bases from J, with 8 bases between. Germline V gene sequence: CDR1 SGHVS, CDR2 FQNEAQ. This CDR3 contains 15 residues. Here the CDR3 reads CASSLASQGNQPQHF. The CDR3 DNA reads as TGTGCCAGCAGCTTAGCGTCCCAGGGCAATCAGCCCCAGCATTTT.

The V gene is TRBV10-3, the J gene TRBJ2-3; D is ambiguous. Deletions cut 4 bases from V and 4 bases from J, with 12 bases between. Germline CDR1 ENHRY, CDR2 SYGVKD. The CDR3 is made up of 14 amino acids. Written as DNA, the CDR3 is TGTGCCATCAGTGCTTCAGCGAGCCCAGATACGCAGTATTTT. Its translation is CAISASASPDTQYF.

The J gene is TRBJ2-1, the V gene TRBV25-1; 8 bases are a match to TRBD1. The V and J ends lost 4 bases and 3 bases, in that order; junction bases with no gene match: 11. The germline V gene has CDR1 MGHDK and CDR2 SYGVNS. CDR3 length equals 17 residues. CDR3 amino acids: CASSGTGQGTYYNEQFF. CDR3 DNA sequence: TGTGCCAGCAGTGGGACCGGACAGGGAACTTACTACAATGAGCAGTTCTTC.

Only a few counts were recorded for this clone. This chain joins TRBV28 and TRBJ1-6, with TRBD1 matching 10 bases. V lost 0 bases to trimming and J lost 7 bases; unmatched junction nucleotides: 6. The germline V gene encodes CDR1 MDHEN and CDR2 SYDVKM. The CDR3 covers 17 residues. The CDR3, as DNA: TGTGCCAGCAGTTTATGGAGGGGACAGGGGATGAATTCACCCCTCCACTTT. Residues: CASSLWRGQGMNSPLHF.

This rearrangement joins TRBV2 to TRBJ1-1, with a weak D call TRBD1 (6 bases). The germline gives CDR1 SNHLY, CDR2 FYNNEI. V was pared by 7 bases and J by 2 bases, with 14 bases between. The CDR3 extends over 14 amino acids. CDR3 sequence reads: CASNRQAFNTEAFF. DNA for the CDR3: TGTGCCAGCAACCGACAGGCGTTTAACACTGAAGCTTTCTTT.

The V gene is TRBV7-9, the J gene TRBJ1-1; no clear D gene. Trimming removed 3 bases at V and 7 bases at J, with 9 bases between. This CDR3 is 12 amino acids long. Germline lookup yields CDR1 SEHNR and CDR2 FQNEAQ (reference sequence). CDR3 in amino acids: CASSFGQDEAFF. The CDR3 coding sequence is TGTGCCAGCAGCTTCGGCCAGGATGAAGCTTTCTTT.

This chain uses TRBV30 with TRBJ2-7; 7 positions match TRBD2. The germline CDR1 and CDR2 sequences are GTSNPN and SVGIG (reference sequence). This CDR3 has 14 amino acids. V shed 4 bases and J 0 bases; nucleotides not matched to a gene: 6. CDR3 coding DNA: TGTGCCTGGACCGCAGCGGGGCGCTCCTACGAGCAGTACTTC. It translates to CAWTAAGRSYEQYF. Looking up the rest from reference TRBV30 and TRBJ2-7 gives the full variable domain: SQTIHQWPATLVQPVGSPLSLECTVEGTSNPNLYWYRQAAGRGLQLLFYSVGIGQISSEVPQNLSASRPQDRQFILSSKKLLLSDSGFYLCAWTAAGRSYEQYFGPGTRLTVT.

This chain links TRBV30 with TRBJ1-5, with D possibly TRBD1 on 5 matching bases. Germline V lookup: CDR1 GTSNPN, CDR2 SVGIG (reference sequence). Trimming left V 1 base short and J 9 bases short, with 16 bases between. The CDR3 length is 14 residues. CDR3 loop: CAWSGGPSSWPQHF. The DNA of the CDR3 is TGTGCCTGGAGTGGGGGCCCATCTTCTTGGCCCCAGCATTTT. Looking up the rest from reference TRBV30 and TRBJ1-5 gives the full variable domain: SQTIHQWPATLVQPVGSPLSLECTVEGTSNPNLYWYRQAAGRGLQLLFYSVGIGQISSEVPQNLSASRPQDRQFILSSKKLLLSDSGFYLCAWSGGPSSWPQHFGDGTRLSIL.

For the CDR3, the DNA is TGTGCCAGCCGTGGGGGACTCTCCGTCCCCGGGGAGCTGTTTTTT. This gives the protein CASRGGLSVPGELFF. The chain recombines TRBV2 with TRBJ2-2, with D possibly TRBD2 on 6 matching bases. V was cut by 8 bases and J by 6 bases, with 19 bases left in between. This CDR3 comprises 15 residues. Per the germline V gene, CDR1 is SNHLY and CDR2 is FYNNEI.

This chain joins TRBV3-1 (or the pseudogene TRBV3-2) and TRBJ1-1; D perhaps matches TRBD1 (5 bases). Germline lookup yields CDR1 LGHDT and CDR2 YNNKEL (reference sequence). There are 15 residues in the CDR3. Trimming cost V 0 bases and J 5 bases, with 13 bases left between them. The CDR3: CASSQDLEGRTEAFF. The CDR3 DNA reads as TGTGCCAGCAGCCAAGATCTCGAGGGGAGGACTGAAGCTTTCTTT.

The CDR3: CASSSPGGADSNQPQHF. CDR3 DNA sequence: TGTGCCAGCAGCTCCCCGGGAGGGGCAGATAGCAATCAGCCCCAGCATTTT. The V gene is TRBV7-4, the J gene TRBJ1-5, with D perhaps matching TRBD1 (5 bases). Germline V gives CDR1 SGHVT, CDR2 SQSDAQ. The ends were cut back, 4 bases at V and 0 bases at J, with 16 bases in the middle. This CDR3 is 17 amino acids long.

J is TRBJ1-5 and V is TRBV6-5; D possibly corresponds to TRBD1 (5 bases). Germline CDR1 reads MNHEY; CDR2 reads SVGAGI. The CDR3 sequence is 14 residues long. The germline V and J ends were trimmed by 2 bases and 4 bases, with 9 bases remaining between them. CDR3 amino acids: CASSYAGPNQPQHF. The DNA for the CDR3 is TGTGCCAGCAGTTACGCGGGACCTAATCAGCCCCAGCATTTT.

V gene TRBV6-6 combines with J gene TRBJ2-2; 13 bases are shared with TRBD2. With 2 bases clipped from V and 6 bases from J, the junction kept 3 bases outside the gene matches. Germline CDR1 MNHNY, CDR2 SVGAGI (reference sequence). The CDR3 runs 16 residues. This CDR3 is CASSYPTSGGSGELFF. The CDR3 bases are TGTGCCAGCAGTTACCCGACTAGCGGGGGGTCCGGGGAGCTGTTTTTT.

This chain connects TRBV21-1 to TRBJ2-2; the DNA was not compared with TRBD1, the D call given in the table. TRBV21-1 represents a pseudogene. The CDR3 extends over 18 amino acids. As DNA, the CDR3 is TGTGCCAGCAGCAAAGTTCTAGCCGAGGGGGCGGGGACCGGGGAGCTGTTTTTT. Translated: CASSKVLAEGAGTGELFF.

This clone was counted only a few times. The rearrangement links TRBV5-6 to TRBJ2-2; TRBD1 matches at 7 bases. V dropped 6 bases and J dropped 5; count of bases not matched to a gene: 13. Germline V CDR1 and CDR2: SGHDT, YYEEEE. The CDR3 runs to 16 residues. CDR3 region: CASIRGGRLATGELFF. The CDR3 nucleotides read TGTGCCAGCATCCGAGGGGGCAGGTTGGCGACCGGGGAGCTGTTTTTT.

This chain joins TRBV19 and TRBJ2-5; 7 nucleotides line up with TRBD1. Germline CDR1 is LNHDA and CDR2 is SQIVND (reference sequence). V lost 5 bases, J lost 5 bases, and 5 bases stayed unmatched. CDR3 size: 13 residues. Here the CDR3 reads CASSEAGGETQYF. The CDR3 nucleotides are TGTGCCAGTAGTGAGGCAGGGGGTGAGACCCAGTACTTC. Supplemented by reference TRBV19 and TRBJ2-5, the full variable domain reads DGGITQSPKYLFRKEGQNVTLSCEQNLNHDAMYWYRQDPGQGLRLIYYSQIVNDFQKGDIAEGYSVSREKKESFPLTVTSAQKNPTAFYLCASSEAGGETQYFGPGTRLLVL.

The chain has TRBV21-1 and TRBJ2-1; the listed D gene, TRBD1, was not tested against the DNA. TRBV21-1 is given as a pseudogene. CDR3 length equals 15 residues. The CDR3: CASTPDTVTYNEQFF. CDR3 nucleotides: TGTGCCAGCACCCCGGACACTGTGACCTACAATGAGCAGTTCTTC.

The chain has TRBV29-1 and TRBJ2-7; D gene unclear. Per the germline V gene, CDR1 is SQVTM and CDR2 is ANQGSEA. V was clipped by 5 bases and J by 2 bases, with 10 bases between them. The CDR3 totals 12 residues. The CDR3: CSVWSPPYEQYF. CDR3 DNA: TGCAGCGTTTGGAGCCCCCCCTACGAGCAGTACTTC.

The genes are TRBV5-6 and TRBJ1-2; the D gene is possibly TRBD1 (5 bases). The CDR3 is made up of 15 amino acids. Germline CDR1 and CDR2: SGHDT and YYEEEE. Trimming took off 3 bases at V and 3 bases at J, with 15 bases between the two ends. DNA of the CDR3: TGTGCCAGCAGCTACCTCCCGGGGGGACACTATGGCTACACCTTC. Amino acids: CASSYLPGGHYGYTF.

The rearrangement links TRBV7-9 to TRBJ2-5; no clear D gene. Germline values: CDR1 SEHNR, CDR2 FQNEAQ (reference sequence). V shed 1 base and J shed 4 bases, with 4 bases lying between them. The length of the CDR3 is 12 residues. This CDR3 is CASSLVSETQYF. CDR3 coding DNA: TGTGCCAGCAGCTTAGTCTCAGAGACCCAGTACTTC.

This clone was observed a handful of times. The chain joins TRBV6-2 or TRBV6-3 to TRBJ2-2, with D maybe TRBD1 (5 bases). Trimming shortened V by 2 bases and J by 6 bases, and 10 bases separated the two germline ends. The CDR3 covers 14 residues. The germline gives CDR1 MNHEY, CDR2 SVGEGT. The CDR3 protein is CASSYQGLPGELFF. CDR3 DNA: TGTGCCAGCAGTTACCAGGGTTTGCCCGGGGAGCTGTTTTTT.

The chain couples TRBV28 to TRBJ1-4; D is unclear. This CDR3 has 15 residues. Germline V gene data show CDR1 as MDHEN and CDR2 as SYDVKM. V was clipped by 8 bases and J by 0 bases, with 13 bases between them. The CDR3 protein is CASRGAAATNEKLFF. In DNA form, the CDR3 reads TGTGCCAGCCGGGGTGCAGCTGCAACTAATGAAAAACTGTTTTTT.

This chain joins TRBV13 and TRBJ1-4; 7 bases line up with TRBD1. Germline V gene lookup returns CDR1 PRHDT and CDR2 FYEKMQ (reference sequence). J gave up 5 bases and V 5 bases, and 2 bases lay outside the gene matches. The CDR3 sequence is 13 residues long. DNA of the CDR3: TGTGCCAGCAGCCAGACAGGGAATGAAAAACTGTTTTTT. It is translated as CASSQTGNEKLFF.

The gene calls are TRBV9 and TRBJ2-2; 11 bases align to TRBD1. CDR1 SGDLS and CDR2 YYNGEE come from the germline V gene. The CDR3 extends over 16 amino acids. With 0 bases clipped from V and 3 bases from J, the junction kept 1 base outside the gene matches. This chain's CDR3 is CASSVGTGGYTGELFF. CDR3 nucleotide sequence: TGTGCCAGCAGCGTAGGGACAGGGGGCTACACCGGGGAGCTGTTTTTT.